This record looks at one TCR beta chain sequence and its context. Its antigen is unknown. This CDR3 spans 11 amino acids. Germline V lookup: CDR1 SGHNT, CDR2 YYREEE (reference sequence). Trimming took 4 bases from V and 5 from J, leaving 7 bases between them. These data are taken from a study of graft-versus-host responses after intestinal transplantation. Study in general: Isolated intestinal, liver-intestinal, or multivisceral transplants were what recipients had. Every recipient had anti-thymocyte globulin induction and 3 to 4 years of tacrolimus plus steroids.

Sequenced by immunoSEQ multiplex PCR; TCRdb stores in-frame clones only, minus some. The sample consists of 70,000 to 80,000 clones, 90% of them appearing once. Study-wide points: Ileal or blood samples showed some GvH clones first, and such clones were also found in recipient marrow. Allografts of one patient group, those with graft-donor T cell macrochimerism, had high graft-versus-host to host-versus-graft clonal ratios.

Sequences were derived from unstimulated CD8+ T cells sorted from spleen or lymph node cells, sampled before intestinal transplant. The source of this sequence is a human donor who received an intestinal transplant. This chain uses TRBV5-4 with TRBJ2-7; a weak D match, TRBD2 (5 bases). CDR3 region: CASSVGDEQYF. As DNA, the CDR3 is TGTGCCAGCAGCGTGGGAGACGAGCAGTACTTC.